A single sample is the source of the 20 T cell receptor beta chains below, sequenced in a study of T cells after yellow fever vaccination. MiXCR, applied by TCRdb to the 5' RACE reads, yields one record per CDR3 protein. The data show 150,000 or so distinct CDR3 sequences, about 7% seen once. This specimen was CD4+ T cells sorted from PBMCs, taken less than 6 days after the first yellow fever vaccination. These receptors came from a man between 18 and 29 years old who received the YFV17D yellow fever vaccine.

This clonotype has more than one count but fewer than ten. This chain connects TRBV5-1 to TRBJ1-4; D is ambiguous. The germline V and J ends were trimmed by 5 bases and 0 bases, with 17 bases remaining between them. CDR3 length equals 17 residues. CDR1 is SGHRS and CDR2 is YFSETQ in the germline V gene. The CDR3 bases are TGCGCCAGCAGTTCCAGCTCTCGGGGTGCAACTAATGAAAAACTGTTTTTT. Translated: CASSSSSRGATNEKLFF.

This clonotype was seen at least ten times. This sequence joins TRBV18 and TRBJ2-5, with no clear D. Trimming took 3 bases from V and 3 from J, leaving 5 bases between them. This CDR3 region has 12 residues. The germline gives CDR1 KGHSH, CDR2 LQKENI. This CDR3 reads CASSPEKETQYF. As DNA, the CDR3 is TGTGCCAGCTCACCGGAAAAAGAGACCCAGTACTTC. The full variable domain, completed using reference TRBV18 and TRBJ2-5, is NAGVMQNPRHLVRRRGQEARLRCSPMKGHSHVYWYRQLPEEGLKFMVYLQKENIIDESGMPKERFSAEFPKEGPSILRIQQVVRGDSAAYFCASSPEKETQYFGPGTRLLVL.

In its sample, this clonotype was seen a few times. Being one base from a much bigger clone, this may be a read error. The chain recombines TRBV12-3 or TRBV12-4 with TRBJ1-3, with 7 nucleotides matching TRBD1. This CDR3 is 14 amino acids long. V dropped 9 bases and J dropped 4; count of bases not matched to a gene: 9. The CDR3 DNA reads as TGTGCCAGAAGGGAGACAGGGTCGGGAAACACCATATATTTT. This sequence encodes CARRETGSGNTIYF.

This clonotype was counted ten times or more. In DNA form, the CDR3 reads TGTGCCAGCAGCTTCGGCGACGGGGCGACCCAGTACTTC. This sequence encodes CASSFGDGATQYF. J is TRBJ2-5 and V is TRBV7-2; D assignment may be TRBD1 or TRBD2 (5 bases each). V lost 3 bases and J lost 7, with 12 bases in between. CDR1 is SGHTA and CDR2 is FQGNSA in the germline V gene. The CDR3 is 13 amino acids.

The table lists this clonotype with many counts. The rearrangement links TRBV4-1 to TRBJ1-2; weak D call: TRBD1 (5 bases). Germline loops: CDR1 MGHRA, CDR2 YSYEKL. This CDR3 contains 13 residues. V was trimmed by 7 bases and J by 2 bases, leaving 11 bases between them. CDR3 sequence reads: CASTGHQNYGYTF. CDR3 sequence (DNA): TGCGCCAGCACAGGACACCAGAACTATGGCTACACCTTC.

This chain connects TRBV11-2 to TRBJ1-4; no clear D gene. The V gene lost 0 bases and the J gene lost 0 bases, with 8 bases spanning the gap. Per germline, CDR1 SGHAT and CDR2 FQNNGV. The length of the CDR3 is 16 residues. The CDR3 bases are TGTGCCAGCAGCTTAGATAGGGTGGCAACTAATGAAAAACTGTTTTTT. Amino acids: CASSLDRVATNEKLFF.

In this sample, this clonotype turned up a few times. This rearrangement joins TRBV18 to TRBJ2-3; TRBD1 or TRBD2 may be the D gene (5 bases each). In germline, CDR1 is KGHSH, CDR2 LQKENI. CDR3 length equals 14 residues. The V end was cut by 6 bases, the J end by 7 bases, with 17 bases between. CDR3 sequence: CASSGTAAVHTQYF. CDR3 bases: TGTGCCAGCTCCGGGACCGCGGCCGTGCATACGCAGTATTTT.

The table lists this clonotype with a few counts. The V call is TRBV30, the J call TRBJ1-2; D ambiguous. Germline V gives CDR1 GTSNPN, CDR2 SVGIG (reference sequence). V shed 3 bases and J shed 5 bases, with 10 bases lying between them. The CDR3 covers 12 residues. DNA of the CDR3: TGTGCCTGGAGCAGGCAGGCATATGGCTACACCTTC. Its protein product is CAWSRQAYGYTF.

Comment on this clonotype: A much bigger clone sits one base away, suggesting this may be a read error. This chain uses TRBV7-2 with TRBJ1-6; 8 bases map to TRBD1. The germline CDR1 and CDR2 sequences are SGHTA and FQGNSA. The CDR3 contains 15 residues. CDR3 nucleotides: TGTGCCAGCGCCCGAGGACAGGGAAATAATTCATCCCTCCACTTT. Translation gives CASARGQGNNSSLHF.

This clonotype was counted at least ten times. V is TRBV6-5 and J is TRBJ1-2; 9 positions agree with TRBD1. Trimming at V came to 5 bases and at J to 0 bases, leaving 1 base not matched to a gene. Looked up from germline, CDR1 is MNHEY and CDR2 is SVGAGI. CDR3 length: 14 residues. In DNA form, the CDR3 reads TGTGCCAGCAGTAGGGACAGGGCTAACTATGGCTACACCTTC. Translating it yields CASSRDRANYGYTF.

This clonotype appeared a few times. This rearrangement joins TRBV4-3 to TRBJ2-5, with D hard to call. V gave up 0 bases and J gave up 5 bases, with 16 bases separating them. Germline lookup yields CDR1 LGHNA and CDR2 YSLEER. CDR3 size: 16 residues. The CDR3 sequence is CASSQDSGLVGETQYF. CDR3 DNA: TGCGCCAGCAGCCAAGATAGTGGCCTAGTCGGCGAGACCCAGTACTTC.

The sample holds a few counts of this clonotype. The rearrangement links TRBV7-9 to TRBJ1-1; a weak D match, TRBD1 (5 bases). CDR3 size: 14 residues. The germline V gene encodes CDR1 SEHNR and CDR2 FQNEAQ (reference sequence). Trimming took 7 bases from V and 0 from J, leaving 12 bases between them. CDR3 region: CASIPGGLNTEAFF. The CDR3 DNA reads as TGTGCCAGCATCCCCGGGGGACTGAACACTGAAGCTTTCTTT.

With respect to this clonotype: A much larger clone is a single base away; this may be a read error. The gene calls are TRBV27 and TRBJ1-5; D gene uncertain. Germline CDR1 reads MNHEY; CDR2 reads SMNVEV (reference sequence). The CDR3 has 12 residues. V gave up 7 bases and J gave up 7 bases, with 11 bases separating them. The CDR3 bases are TGTGCCAGCAATAATCTGGGCCAGCCCCAGCATTTT. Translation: CASNNLGQPQHF.

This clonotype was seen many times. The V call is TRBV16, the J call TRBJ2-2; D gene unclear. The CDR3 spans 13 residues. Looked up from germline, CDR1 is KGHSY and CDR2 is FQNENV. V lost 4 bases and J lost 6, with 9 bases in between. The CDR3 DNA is TGTGCCAGCAGCCGGGTTTCATCCGGGGAGCTGTTTTTT. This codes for CASSRVSSGELFF.

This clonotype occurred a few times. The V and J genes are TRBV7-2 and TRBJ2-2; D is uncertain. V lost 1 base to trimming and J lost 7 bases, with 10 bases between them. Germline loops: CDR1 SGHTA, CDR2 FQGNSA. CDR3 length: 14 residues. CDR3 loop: CASSLGFTGGELFF. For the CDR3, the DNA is TGTGCCAGCAGCTTAGGCTTTACGGGCGGGGAGCTGTTTTTT. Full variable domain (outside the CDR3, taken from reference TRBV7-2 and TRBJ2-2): GAGVSQSPSNKVTEKGKDVELRCDPISGHTALYWYRQSLGQGLEFLIYFQGNSAPDKSGLPSDRFSAERTGGSVSTLTIQRTQQEDSAVYLCASSLGFTGGELFFGEGSRLTVL.

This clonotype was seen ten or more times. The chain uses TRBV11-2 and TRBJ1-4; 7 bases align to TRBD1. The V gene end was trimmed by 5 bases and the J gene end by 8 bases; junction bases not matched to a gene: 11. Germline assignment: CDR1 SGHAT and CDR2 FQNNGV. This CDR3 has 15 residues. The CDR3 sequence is CASSILQGRREKLFF. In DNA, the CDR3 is TGTGCCAGCAGCATCCTACAGGGGAGGCGCGAAAAACTGTTTTTT. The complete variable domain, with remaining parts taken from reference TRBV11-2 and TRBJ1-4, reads EAGVAQSPRYKIIEKRQSVAFWCNPISGHATLYWYQQILGQGPKLLIQFQNNGVVDDSQLPKDRFSAERLKGVDSTLKIQPAKLEDSAVYLCASSILQGRREKLFFGSGTQLSVL.

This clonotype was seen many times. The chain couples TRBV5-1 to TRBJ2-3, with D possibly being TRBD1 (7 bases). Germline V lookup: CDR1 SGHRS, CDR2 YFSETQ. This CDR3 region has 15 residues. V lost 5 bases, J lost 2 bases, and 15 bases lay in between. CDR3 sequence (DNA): TGCGCCAGCAGGGAAGGAGGGGGCAACACAGATACGCAGTATTTT. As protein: CASREGGGNTDTQYF.

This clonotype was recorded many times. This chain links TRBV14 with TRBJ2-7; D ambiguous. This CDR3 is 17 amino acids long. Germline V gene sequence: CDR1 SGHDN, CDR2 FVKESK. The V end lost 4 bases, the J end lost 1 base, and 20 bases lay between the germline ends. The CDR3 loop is CASSRLTTAQGSYEQYF. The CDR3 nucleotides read TGTGCCAGCAGCCGCCTGACGACCGCACAAGGATCCTACGAGCAGTACTTC.

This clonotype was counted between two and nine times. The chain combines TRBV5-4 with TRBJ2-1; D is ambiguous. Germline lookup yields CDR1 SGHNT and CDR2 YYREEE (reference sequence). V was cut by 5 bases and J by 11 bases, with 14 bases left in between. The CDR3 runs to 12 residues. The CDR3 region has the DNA TGTGCCAGCAGTCCTGGGTACCGAAAGCAGTTCTTC. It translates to CASSPGYRKQFF.

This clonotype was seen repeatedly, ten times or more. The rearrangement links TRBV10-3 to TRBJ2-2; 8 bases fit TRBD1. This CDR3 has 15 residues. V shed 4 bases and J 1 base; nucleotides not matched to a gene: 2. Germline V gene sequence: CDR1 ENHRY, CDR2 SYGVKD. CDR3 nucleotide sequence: TGTGCCATCAGTGTTGGACAGGGGAACACCGGGGAGCTGTTTTTT. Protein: CAISVGQGNTGELFF.